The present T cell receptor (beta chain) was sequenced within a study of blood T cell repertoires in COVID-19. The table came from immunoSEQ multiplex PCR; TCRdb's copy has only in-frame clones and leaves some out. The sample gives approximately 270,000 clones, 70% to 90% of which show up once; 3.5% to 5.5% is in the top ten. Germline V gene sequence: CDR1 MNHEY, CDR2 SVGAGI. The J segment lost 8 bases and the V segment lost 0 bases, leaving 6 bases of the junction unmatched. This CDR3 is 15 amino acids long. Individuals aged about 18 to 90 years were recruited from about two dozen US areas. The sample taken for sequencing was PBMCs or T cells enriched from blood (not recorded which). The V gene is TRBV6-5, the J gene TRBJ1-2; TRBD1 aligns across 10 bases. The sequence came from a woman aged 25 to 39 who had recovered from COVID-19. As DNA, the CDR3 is TGTGCCAGCAGTTACTCAGACAGGGGGCTTGGAGGCTACACCTTC. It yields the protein CASSYSDRGLGGYTF.